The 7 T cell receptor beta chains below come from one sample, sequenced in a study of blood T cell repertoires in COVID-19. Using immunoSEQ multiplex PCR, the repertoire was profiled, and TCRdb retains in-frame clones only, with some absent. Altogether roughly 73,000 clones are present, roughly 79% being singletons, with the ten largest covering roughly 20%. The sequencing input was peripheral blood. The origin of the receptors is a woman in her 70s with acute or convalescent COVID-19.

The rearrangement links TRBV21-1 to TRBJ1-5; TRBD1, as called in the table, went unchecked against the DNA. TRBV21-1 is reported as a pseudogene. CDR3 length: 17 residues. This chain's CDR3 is CASSVGTGGEGNQPQHF. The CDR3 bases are TGTGCCAGCAGCGTCGGGACAGGGGGCGAGGGCAATCAGCCCCAGCATTTT.

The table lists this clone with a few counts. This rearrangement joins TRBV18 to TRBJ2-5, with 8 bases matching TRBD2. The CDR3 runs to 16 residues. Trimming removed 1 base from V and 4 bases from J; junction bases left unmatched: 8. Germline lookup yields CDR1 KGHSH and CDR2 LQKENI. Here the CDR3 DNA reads TGTGCCAGCTCACCACGAGAGATAGCGGGACGAGAGACCCAGTACTTC. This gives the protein CASSPREIAGRETQYF. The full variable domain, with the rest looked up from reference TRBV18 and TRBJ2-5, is NAGVMQNPRHLVRRRGQEARLRCSPMKGHSHVYWYRQLPEEGLKFMVYLQKENIIDESGMPKERFSAEFPKEGPSILRIQQVVRGDSAAYFCASSPREIAGRETQYFGPGTRLLVL.

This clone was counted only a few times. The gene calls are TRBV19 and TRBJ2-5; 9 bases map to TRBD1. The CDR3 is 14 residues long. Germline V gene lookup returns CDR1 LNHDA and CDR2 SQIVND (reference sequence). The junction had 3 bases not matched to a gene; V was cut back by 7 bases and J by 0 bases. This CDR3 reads CASKGTGYQETQYF. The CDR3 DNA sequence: TGTGCCAGTAAGGGGACAGGGTACCAAGAGACCCAGTACTTC. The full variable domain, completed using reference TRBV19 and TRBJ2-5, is DGGITQSPKYLFRKEGQNVTLSCEQNLNHDAMYWYRQDPGQGLRLIYYSQIVNDFQKGDIAEGYSVSREKKESFPLTVTSAQKNPTAFYLCASKGTGYQETQYFGPGTRLLVL.

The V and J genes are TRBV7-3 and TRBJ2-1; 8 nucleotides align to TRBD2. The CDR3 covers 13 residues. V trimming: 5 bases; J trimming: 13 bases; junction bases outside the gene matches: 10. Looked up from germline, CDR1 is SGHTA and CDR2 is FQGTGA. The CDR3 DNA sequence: TGTGCCAGCAGCACCAACTCCGCGGGAGGTCAGTTCTTC. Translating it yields CASSTNSAGGQFF.

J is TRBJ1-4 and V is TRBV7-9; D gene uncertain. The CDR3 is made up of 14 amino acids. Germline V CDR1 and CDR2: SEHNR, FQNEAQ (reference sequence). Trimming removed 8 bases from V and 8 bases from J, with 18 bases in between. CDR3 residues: CASPLVGMGEKLFF. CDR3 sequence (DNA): TGTGCCAGCCCCCTGGTCGGGATGGGCGAAAAACTGTTTTTT.

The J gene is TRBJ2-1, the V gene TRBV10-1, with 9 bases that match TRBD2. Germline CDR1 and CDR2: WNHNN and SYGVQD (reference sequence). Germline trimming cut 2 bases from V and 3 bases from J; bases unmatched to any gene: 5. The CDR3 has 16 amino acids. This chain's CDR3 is CASSEKVSGSYNEQFF. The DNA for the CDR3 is TGCGCCAGCAGTGAGAAAGTTAGCGGGAGCTACAATGAGCAGTTCTTC.

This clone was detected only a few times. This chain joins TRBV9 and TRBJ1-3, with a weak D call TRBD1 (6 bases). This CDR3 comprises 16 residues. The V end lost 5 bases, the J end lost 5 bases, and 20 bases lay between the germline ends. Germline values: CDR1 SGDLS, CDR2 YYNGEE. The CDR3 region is CASSQPEGGARNTIYF. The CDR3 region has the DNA TGTGCCAGCAGTCAACCGGAGGGGGGGGCTAGAAACACCATATATTTT. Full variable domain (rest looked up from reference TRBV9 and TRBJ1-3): DSGVTQTPKHLITATGQRVTLRCSPRSGDLSVYWYQQSLDQGLQFLIQYYNGEERAKGNILERFSAQQFPDLHSELNLSSLELGDSALYFCASSQPEGGARNTIYFGEGSWLTVV.